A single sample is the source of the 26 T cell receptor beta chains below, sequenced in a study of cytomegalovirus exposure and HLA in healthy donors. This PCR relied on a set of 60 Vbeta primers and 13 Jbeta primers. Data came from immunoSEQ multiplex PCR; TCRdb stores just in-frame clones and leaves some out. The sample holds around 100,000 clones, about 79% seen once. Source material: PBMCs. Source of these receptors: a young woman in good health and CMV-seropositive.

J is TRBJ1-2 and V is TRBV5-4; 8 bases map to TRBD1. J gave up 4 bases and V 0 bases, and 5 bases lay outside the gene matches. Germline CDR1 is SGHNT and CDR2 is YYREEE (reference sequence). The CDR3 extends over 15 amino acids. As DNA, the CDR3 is TGTGCCAGCAGCTTGGGATTGACAGGGGTCTATGGCTACACCTTC. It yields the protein CASSLGLTGVYGYTF.

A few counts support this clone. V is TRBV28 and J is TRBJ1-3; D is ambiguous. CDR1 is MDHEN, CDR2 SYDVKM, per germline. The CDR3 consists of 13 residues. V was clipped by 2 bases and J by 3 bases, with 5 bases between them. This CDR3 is CASSLRGGNTIYF. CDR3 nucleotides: TGTGCCAGCAGTTTACGGGGTGGAAACACCATATATTTT.

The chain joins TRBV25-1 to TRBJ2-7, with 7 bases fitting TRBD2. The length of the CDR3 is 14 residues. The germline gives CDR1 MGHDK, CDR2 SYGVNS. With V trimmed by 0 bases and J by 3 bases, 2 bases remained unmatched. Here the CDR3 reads CASSEYRGVYEQYF. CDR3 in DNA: TGTGCCAGCAGTGAATATCGGGGGGTCTACGAGCAGTACTTC.

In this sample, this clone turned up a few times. Here the CDR3 DNA reads TGTGCCAGCAGTTACCTTAGCGGGAGAAGGAATGAGCAGTTCTTC. Protein product: CASSYLSGRRNEQFF. This chain links TRBV6-5 with TRBJ2-1; 9 nucleotides line up with TRBD2. The germline V gene has CDR1 MNHEY and CDR2 SVGAGI. After removal of 2 bases from V and 7 bases from J, the junction contained 6 bases not matched to a gene. The CDR3 has 15 residues.

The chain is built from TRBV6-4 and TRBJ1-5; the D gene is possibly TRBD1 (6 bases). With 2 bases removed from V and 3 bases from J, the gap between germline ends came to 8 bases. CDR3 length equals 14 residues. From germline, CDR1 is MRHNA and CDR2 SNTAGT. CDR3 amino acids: CASSDEGHNQPQHF. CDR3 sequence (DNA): TGTGCCAGCAGTGACGAGGGACACAATCAGCCCCAGCATTTT.

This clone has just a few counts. The CDR3 here is CASGRTGELFF. The CDR3 bases are TGTGCCAGCGGCCGCACCGGGGAGCTGTTTTTT. The chain recombines TRBV28 with TRBJ2-2, with no clear D. V was pared by 8 bases and J by 4 bases, with 5 bases between. Germline CDR1 reads MDHEN; CDR2 reads SYDVKM. The CDR3 sequence is 11 residues long.

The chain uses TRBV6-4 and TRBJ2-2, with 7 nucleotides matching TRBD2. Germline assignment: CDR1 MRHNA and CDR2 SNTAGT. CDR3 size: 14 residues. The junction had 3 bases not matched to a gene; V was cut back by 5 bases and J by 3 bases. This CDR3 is CASSLAAHTGELFF. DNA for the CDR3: TGTGCCAGCAGTCTAGCGGCTCACACCGGGGAGCTGTTTTTT.

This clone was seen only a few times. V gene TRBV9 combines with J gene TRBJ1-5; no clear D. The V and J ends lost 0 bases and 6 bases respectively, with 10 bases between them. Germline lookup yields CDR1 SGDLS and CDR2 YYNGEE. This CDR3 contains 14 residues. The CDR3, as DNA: TGTGCCAGCAGCGTAGACCCGGGGAGTCAGCCCCAGCATTTT. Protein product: CASSVDPGSQPQHF.

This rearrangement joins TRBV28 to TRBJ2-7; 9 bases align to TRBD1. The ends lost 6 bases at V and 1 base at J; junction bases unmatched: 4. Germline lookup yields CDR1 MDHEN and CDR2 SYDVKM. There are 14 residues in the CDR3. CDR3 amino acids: CASRGQGLSYEQYF. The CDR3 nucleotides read TGTGCCAGCAGAGGACAGGGGTTGTCCTACGAGCAGTACTTC.

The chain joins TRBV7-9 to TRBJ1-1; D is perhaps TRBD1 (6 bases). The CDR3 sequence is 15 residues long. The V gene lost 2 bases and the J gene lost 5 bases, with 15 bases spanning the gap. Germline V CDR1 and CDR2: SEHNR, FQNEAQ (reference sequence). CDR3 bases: TGTGCCAGCAGCTTACTAGCAGGGGAAGGAACTGAAGCTTTCTTT. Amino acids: CASSLLAGEGTEAFF.

CDR3 coding DNA: TGTGCCAGCAGCGGACTAGCGGGCGACTACGAGCAGTACTTC. It codes for CASSGLAGDYEQYF. This chain joins TRBV6-5 and TRBJ2-7, with 11 bases matching TRBD2. J was trimmed by 3 bases and V by 6 bases; bases with no gene match: 4. The V gene's germline CDR1 is MNHEY and CDR2 SVGAGI. The CDR3 extends over 14 amino acids.

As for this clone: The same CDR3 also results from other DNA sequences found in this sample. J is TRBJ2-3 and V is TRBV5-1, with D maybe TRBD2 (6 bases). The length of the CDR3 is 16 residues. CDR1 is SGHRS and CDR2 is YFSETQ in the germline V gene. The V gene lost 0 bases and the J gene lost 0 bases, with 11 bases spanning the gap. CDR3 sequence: CASSLALATSTDTQYF. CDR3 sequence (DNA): TGCGCCAGCAGCTTGGCGCTAGCGACTAGCACAGATACGCAGTATTTT. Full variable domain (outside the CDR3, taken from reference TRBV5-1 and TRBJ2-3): KAGVTQTPRYLIKTRGQQVTLSCSPISGHRSVSWYQQTPGQGLQFLFEYFSETQRNKGNFPGRFSGRQFSNSRSEMNVSTLELGDSALYLCASSLALATSTDTQYFGPGTRLTVL.

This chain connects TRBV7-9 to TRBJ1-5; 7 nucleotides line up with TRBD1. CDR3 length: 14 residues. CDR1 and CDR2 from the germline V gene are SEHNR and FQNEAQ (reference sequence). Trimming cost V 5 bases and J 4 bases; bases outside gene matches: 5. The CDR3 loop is CASSRDSLNQPQHF. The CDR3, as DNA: TGTGCCAGCAGCCGGGACAGTTTAAATCAGCCCCAGCATTTT.

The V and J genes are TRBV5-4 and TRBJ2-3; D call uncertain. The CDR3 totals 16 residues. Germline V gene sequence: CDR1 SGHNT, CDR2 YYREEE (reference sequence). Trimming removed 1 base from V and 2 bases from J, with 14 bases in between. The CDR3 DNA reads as TGTGCCAGCAGCTTGAAGAGGATCCACTACACAGATACGCAGTATTTT. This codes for CASSLKRIHYTDTQYF. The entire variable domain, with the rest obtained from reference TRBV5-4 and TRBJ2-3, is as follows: ETGVTQSPTHLIKTRGQQVTLRCSSQSGHNTVSWYQQALGQGPQFIFQYYREEENGRGNFPPRFSGLQFPNYSSELNVNALELDDSALYLCASSLKRIHYTDTQYFGPGTRLTVL.

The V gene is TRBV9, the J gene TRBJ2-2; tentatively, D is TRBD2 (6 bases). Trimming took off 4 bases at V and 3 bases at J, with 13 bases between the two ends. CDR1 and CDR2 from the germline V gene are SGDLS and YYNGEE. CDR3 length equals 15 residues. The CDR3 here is CASSWDSSYTGELFF. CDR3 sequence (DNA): TGTGCCAGCAGCTGGGACTCAAGTTACACCGGGGAGCTGTTTTTT.

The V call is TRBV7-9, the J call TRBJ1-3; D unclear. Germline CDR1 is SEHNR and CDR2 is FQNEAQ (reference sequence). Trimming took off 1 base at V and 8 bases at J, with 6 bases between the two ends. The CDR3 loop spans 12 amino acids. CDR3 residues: CASSLGADTIYF. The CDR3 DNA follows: TGTGCCAGCAGCTTAGGGGCAGACACCATATATTTT. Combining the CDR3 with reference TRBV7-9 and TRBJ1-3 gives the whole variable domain DTGVSQNPRHKITKRGQNVTFRCDPISEHNRLYWYRQTLGQGPEFLTYFQNEAQLEKSRLLSDRFSAERPKGSFSTLEIQRTEQGDSAMYLCASSLGADTIYFGEGSWLTVV.

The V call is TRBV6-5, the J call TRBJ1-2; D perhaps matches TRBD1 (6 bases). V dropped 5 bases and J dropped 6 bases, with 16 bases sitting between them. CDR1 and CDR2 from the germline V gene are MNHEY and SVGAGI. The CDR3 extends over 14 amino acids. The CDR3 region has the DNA TGTGCCAGCAGTCCAGGGGCCCCCTTAGATGGCTACACCTTC. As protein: CASSPGAPLDGYTF.

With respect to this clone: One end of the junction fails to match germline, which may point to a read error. The CDR3 here is CASSLGATDTQYF. CDR3 DNA sequence: TGTGCTAGCAGCTTAGGCGCAACAGATACGCAGTATTTT. The chain uses TRBV7-7 and TRBJ2-3; D not certain. Per the germline V gene, CDR1 is SSHAT and CDR2 is FNYEAQ (reference sequence). CDR3 length: 13 amino acids.

The CDR3, as DNA: TGTGCCAGCAGCTCCGGGGGGGAGCGGGAGGGAGATACGCAGTATTTT. Translating it yields CASSSGGEREGDTQYF. J is TRBJ2-3 and V is TRBV7-3, with TRBD2 matching over 10 bases. Germline V CDR1 and CDR2: SGHTA, FQGTGA. The junction had 9 bases not matched to a gene; V was cut back by 4 bases and J by 5 bases. The CDR3 loop spans 16 amino acids.

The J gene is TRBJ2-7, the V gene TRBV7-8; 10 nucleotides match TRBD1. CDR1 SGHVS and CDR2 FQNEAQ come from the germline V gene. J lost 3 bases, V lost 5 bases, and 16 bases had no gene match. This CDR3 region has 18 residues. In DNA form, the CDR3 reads TGTGCCAGCAGCCGGGACAGGGGATTACCTACGAAAAACTACGAGCAGTACTTC. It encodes CASSRDRGLPTKNYEQYF.

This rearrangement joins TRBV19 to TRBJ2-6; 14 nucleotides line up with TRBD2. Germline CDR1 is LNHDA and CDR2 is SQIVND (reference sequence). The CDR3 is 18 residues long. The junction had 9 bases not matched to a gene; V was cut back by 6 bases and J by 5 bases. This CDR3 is CASSRGLAGVNRANVLTF. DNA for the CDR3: TGTGCCAGTAGCCGGGGACTAGCGGGAGTTAATCGGGCCAACGTCCTGACTTTC.

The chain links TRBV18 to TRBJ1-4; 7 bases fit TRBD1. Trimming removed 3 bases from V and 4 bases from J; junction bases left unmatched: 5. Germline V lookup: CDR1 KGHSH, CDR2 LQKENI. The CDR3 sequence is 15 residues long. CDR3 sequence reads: CASSPMTGFNEKLFF. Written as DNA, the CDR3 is TGTGCCAGCTCACCTATGACAGGGTTTAATGAAAAACTGTTTTTT.

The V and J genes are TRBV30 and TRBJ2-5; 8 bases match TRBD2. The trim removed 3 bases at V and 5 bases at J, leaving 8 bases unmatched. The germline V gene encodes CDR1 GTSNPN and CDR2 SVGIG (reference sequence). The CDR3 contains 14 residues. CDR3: CAWSSVAGTETQYF. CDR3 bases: TGTGCCTGGAGCAGCGTAGCGGGGACGGAGACCCAGTACTTC.

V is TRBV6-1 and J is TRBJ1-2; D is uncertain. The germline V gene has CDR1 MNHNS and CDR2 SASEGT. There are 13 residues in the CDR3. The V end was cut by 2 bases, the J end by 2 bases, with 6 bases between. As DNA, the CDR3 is TGTGCCAGCAGTGAATCGGGGAACTATGGCTACACCTTC. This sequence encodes CASSESGNYGYTF.

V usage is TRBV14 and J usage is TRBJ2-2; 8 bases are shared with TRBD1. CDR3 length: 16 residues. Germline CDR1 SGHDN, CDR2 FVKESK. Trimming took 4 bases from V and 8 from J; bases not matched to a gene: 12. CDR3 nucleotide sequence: TGTGCCAGCAGCCTGTGGGGACAGGCCTCCCCGGGGGAGCTGTTTTTT. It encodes CASSLWGQASPGELFF.

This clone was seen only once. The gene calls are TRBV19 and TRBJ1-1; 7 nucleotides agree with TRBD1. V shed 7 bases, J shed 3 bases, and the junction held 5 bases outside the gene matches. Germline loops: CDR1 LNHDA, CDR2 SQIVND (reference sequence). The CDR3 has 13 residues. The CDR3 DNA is TGTGCCAGTATAGGGGGCCGGGACACTGAAGCTTTCTTT. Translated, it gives CASIGGRDTEAFF. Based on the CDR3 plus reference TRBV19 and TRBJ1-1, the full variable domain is DGGITQSPKYLFRKEGQNVTLSCEQNLNHDAMYWYRQDPGQGLRLIYYSQIVNDFQKGDIAEGYSVSREKKESFPLTVTSAQKNPTAFYLCASIGGRDTEAFFGQGTRLTVV.